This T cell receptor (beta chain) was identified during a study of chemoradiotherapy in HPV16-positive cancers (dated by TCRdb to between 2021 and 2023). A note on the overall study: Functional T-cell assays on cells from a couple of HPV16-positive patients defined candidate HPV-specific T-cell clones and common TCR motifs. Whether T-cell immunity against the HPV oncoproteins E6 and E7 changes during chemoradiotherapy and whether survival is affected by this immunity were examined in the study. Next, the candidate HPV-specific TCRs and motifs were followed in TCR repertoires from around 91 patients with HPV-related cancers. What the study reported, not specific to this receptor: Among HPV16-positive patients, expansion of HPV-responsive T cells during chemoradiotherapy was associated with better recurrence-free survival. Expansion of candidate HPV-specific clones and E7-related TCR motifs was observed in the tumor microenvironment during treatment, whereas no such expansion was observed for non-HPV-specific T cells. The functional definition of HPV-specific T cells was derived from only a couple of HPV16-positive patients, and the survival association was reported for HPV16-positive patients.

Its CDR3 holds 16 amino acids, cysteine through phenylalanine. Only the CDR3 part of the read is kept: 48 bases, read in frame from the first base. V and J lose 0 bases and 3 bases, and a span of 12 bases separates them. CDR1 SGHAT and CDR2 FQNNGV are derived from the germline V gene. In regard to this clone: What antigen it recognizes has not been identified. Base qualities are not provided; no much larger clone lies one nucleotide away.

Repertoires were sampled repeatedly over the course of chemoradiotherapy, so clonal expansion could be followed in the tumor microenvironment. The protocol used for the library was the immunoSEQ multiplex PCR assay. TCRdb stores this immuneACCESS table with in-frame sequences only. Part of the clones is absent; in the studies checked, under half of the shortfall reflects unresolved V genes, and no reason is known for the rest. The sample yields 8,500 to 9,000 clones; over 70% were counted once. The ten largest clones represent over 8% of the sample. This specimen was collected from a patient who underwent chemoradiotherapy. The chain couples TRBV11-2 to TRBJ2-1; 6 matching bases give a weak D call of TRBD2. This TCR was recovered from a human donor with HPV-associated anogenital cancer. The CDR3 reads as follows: CASSLDLAGIYNEQFF. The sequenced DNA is TGTGCCAGCAGCTTAGATCTGGCGGGAATCTACAATGAGCAGTTCTTC. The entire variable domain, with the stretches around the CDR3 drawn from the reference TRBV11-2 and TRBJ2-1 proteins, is EAGVAQSPRYKIIEKRQSVAFWCNPISGHATLYWYQQILGQGPKLLIQFQNNGVVDDSQLPKDRFSAERLKGVDSTLKIQPAKLEDSAVYLCASSLDLAGIYNEQFFGPGTRLTVL.